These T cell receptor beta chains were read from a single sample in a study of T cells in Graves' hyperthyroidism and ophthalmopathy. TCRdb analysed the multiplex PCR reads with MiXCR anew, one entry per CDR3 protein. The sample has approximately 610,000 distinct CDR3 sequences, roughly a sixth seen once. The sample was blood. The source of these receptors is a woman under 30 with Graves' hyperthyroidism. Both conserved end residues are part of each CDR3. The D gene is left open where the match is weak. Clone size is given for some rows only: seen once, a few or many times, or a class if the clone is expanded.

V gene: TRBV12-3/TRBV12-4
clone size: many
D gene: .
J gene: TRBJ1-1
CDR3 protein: CASSFRVRGEGTEAFF
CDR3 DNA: TGTGCCAGCAGTTTTCGGGTCAGGGGAGAAGGCACTGAAGCTTTCTTT

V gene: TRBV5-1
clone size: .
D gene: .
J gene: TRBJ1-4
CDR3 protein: CASSLGTQEKLFF
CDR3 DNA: TGCGCCAGCAGCTTGGGGACCCAGGAAAAACTGTTTTTT

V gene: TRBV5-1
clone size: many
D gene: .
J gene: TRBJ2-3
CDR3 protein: CASSLQQGQTQYF
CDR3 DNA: TGCGCCAGCAGCCTTCAACAGGGTCAAACGCAGTATTTT

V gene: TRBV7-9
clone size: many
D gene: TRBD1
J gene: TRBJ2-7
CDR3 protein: CASSLHRGGGSEQYF
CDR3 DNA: TGTGCCAGCAGCCTCCACCGAGGGGGCGGGTCCGAGCAGTACTTC

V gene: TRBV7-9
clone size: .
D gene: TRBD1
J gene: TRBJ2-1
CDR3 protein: CASSLADRVYSYNEQFF
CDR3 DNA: TGTGCCAGCAGCTTGGCTGACAGGGTCTACTCCTACAATGAGCAGTTCTTC

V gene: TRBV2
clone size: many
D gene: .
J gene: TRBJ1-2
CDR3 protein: CASSDRKKNYGYTF
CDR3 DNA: TGTGCCAGCAGTGATCGGAAGAAAAACTATGGCTACACCTTC

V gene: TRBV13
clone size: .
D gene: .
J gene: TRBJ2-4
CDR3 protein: CASSILGGTKNIQYF
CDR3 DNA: TGTGCCAGCAGTATCCTTGGGGGGACCAAAAACATTCAGTACTTC

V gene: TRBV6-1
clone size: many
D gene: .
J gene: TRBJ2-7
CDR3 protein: CASRHTKGSYEQYF
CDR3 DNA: TGTGCCAGCAGGCATACTAAGGGGAGCTACGAGCAGTACTTC

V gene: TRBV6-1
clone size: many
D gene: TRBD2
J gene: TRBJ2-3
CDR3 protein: CASSRLASGADTQYF
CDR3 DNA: TGTGCCAGCAGTCGACTAGCGTCCGGGGCAGATACGCAGTATTTT

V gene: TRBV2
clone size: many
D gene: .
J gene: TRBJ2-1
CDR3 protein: CASSEGVAAYNEQFF
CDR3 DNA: TGTGCCAGCAGCGAAGGCGTAGCAGCCTACAATGAGCAGTTCTTC

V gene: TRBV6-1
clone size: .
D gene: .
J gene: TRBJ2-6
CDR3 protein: CASGSGANVLTF
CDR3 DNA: TGTGCCAGTGGGTCTGGGGCCAACGTCCTGACTTTC

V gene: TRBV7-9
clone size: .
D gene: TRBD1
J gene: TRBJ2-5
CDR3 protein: CASSSGTGVQETQYF
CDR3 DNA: TGTGCCAGCAGCTCCGGGACAGGGGTGCAAGAGACCCAGTACTTC

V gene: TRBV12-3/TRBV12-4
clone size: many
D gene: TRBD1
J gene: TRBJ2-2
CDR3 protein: CASSWGQHTGELFF
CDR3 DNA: TGTGCCAGCAGTTGGGGACAGCACACCGGGGAGCTGTTTTTT

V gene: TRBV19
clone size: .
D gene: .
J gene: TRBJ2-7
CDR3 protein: CASSKSANGGEQYF
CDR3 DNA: TGTGCCAGTAGTAAGTCTGCAAACGGGGGAGAGCAGTACTTC

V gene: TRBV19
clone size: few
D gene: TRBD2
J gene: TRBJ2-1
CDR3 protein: CASSIDTGGSYNEQFF
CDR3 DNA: TGTGCCAGTAGTATAGATACGGGGGGTTCATACAATGAGCAGTTCTTC

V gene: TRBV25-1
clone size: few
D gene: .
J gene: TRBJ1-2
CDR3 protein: CASSEYSYGYTF
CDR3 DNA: TGTGCCAGCAGTGAATATTCTTATGGCTACACCTTC

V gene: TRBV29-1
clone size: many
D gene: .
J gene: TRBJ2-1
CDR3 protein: CSVEGGQEGPYNEQFF
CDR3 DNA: TGCAGCGTTGAAGGAGGGCAGGAGGGTCCCTACAATGAGCAGTTCTTC

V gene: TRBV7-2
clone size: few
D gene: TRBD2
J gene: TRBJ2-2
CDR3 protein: CASSPISGVGSGELFF
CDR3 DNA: TGTGCCAGCAGCCCTATTAGCGGGGTAGGGTCCGGGGAGCTGTTTTTT

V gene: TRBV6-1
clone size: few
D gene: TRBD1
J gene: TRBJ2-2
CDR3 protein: CASRKGQGSTGELFF
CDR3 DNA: TGTGCCAGCAGAAAGGGACAGGGAAGCACCGGGGAGCTGTTTTTT

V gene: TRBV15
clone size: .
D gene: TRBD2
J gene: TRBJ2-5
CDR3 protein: CATGLAGSMGETQYF
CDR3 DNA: TGTGCCACGGGACTAGCGGGGTCAATGGGAGAGACCCAGTACTTC

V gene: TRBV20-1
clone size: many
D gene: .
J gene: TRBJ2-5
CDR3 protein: CSARGGVQETQYF
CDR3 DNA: TGCAGTGCTAGAGGGGGAGTTCAAGAGACCCAGTACTTC

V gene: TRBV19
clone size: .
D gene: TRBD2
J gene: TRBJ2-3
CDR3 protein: CASSMGLAGVADTQYF
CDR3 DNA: TGTGCCAGTAGTATGGGGCTAGCGGGAGTTGCAGATACGCAGTATTTT

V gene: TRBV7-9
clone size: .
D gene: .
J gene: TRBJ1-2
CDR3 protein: CASSHSRTRGLGYTF
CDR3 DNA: TGTGCCAGCAGCCACTCCAGGACAAGGGGCCTCGGCTACACCTTC

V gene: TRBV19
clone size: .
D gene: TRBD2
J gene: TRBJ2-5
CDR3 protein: CASSTPGLGEETQYF
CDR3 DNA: TGTGCCAGTAGTACCCCGGGACTAGGGGAAGAGACCCAGTACTTC

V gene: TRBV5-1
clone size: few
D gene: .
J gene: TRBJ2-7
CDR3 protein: CASSLADGREQYF
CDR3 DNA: TGCGCCAGCAGCTTGGCCGACGGTCGCGAGCAGTACTTC

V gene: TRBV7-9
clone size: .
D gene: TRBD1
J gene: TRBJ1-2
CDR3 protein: CASSLGDRVYHGYTF
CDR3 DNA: TGTGCCAGCAGCTTAGGGGACAGGGTATACCACGGCTACACCTTC

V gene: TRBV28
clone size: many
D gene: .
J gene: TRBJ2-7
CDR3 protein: CASSLGNPAGYEQYF
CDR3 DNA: TGTGCCAGCAGTTTGGGCAACCCGGCGGGTTACGAGCAGTACTTC

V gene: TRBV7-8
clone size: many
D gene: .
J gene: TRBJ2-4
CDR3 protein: CASSLGTAKNIQYF
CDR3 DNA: TGTGCCAGCAGCTTAGGGACAGCTAAAAACATTCAGTACTTC

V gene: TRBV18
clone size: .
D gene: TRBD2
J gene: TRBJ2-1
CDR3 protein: CASSPKTSGVPNEQFF
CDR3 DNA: TGTGCCAGCTCACCCAAGACTAGCGGGGTCCCCAATGAGCAGTTCTTC

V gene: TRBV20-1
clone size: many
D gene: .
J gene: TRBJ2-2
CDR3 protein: CSAVAKAPGELFF
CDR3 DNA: TGCAGTGCCGTTGCCAAGGCCCCCGGGGAGCTGTTTTTT

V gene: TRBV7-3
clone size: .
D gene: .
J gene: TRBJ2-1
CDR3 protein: CASSSQRYNEQFF
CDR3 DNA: TGTGCCAGCAGCTCGCAGAGGTACAATGAGCAGTTCTTC

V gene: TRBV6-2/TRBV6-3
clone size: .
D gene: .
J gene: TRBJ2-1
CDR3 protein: CASTSTGEGTHEQFF
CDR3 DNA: TGTGCCAGCACCTCAACAGGGGAGGGTACACATGAGCAGTTCTTC

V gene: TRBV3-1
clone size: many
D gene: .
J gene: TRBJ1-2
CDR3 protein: CASSQDPGPGIGYTF
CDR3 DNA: TGTGCCAGCAGCCAAGACCCGGGACCGGGAATTGGCTACACCTTC

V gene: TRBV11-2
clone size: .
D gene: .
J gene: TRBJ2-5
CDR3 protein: CASSLDPLRETQYF
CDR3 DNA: TGTGCCAGCAGCTTAGATCCCCTACGGGAGACCCAGTACTTC

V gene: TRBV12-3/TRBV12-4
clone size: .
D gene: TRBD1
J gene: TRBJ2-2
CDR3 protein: CASSSDRGPGELFF
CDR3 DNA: TGTGCCAGCAGTTCCGACAGGGGGCCCGGGGAGCTGTTTTTT

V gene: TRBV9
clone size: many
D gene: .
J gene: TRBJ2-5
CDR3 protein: CASSTSGSPMGETQYF
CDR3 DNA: TGTGCCAGCAGCACCTCGGGAAGCCCGATGGGGGAGACCCAGTACTTC

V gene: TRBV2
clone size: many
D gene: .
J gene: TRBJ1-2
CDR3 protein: CASSEALWVPNYGYTF
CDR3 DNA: TGTGCCAGCAGTGAAGCGCTATGGGTCCCCAACTATGGCTACACCTTC

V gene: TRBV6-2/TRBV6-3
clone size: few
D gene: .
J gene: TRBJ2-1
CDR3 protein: CASSYGGLDEQFF
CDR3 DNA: TGTGCCAGCAGTTACGGGGGCCTGGATGAGCAGTTCTTC

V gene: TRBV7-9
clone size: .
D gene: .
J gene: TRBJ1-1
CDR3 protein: CAGSSLGGNPEAFF
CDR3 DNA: TGTGCCGGCAGCTCTCTGGGAGGGAACCCTGAAGCTTTCTTT

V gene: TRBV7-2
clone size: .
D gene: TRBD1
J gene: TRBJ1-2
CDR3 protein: CASSLSGTGDGGYTF
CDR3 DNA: TGTGCCAGCAGCTTATCCGGGACAGGGGACGGTGGCTACACCTTC

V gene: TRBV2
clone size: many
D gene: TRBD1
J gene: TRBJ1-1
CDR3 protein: CASSGGQGSTEAFF
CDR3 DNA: TGTGCCAGCAGTGGGGGACAGGGAAGCACTGAAGCTTTCTTT

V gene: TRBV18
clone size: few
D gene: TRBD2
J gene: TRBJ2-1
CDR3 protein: CASSPPPGGPVDEQFF
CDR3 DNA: TGTGCCAGCTCACCACCGCCGGGAGGGCCTGTCGATGAGCAGTTCTTC

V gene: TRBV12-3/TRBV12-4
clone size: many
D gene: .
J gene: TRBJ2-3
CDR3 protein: CASTLAQARYTDTQYF
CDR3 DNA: TGTGCCAGCACCCTGGCGCAGGCTCGATACACAGATACGCAGTATTTT

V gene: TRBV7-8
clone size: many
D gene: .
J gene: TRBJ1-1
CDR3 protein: CASSLESGNTEAFF
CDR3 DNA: TGTGCCAGCAGCTTAGAATCAGGGAACACTGAAGCTTTCTTT

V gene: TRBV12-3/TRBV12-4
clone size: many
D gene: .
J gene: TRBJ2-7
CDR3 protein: CASSLRQGPSYEQYF
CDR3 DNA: TGTGCCAGCAGCCTTCGGCAGGGACCCTCCTACGAGCAGTACTTC

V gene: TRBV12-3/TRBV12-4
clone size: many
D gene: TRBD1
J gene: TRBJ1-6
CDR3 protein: CASSLTGQGTSPLHF
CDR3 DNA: TGTGCCAGCAGTTTGACGGGACAGGGGACTTCACCCCTCCACTTT

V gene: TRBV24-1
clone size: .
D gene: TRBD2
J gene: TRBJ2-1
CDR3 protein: CATSDSRQRGGRDEQFF
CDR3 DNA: TGTGCCACCAGTGACTCCCGACAGCGGGGGGGCCGCGATGAGCAGTTCTTC

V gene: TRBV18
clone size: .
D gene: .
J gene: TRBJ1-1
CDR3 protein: CASSPPQGHVEAFF
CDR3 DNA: TGTGCCAGCTCACCACCCCAGGGTCATGTTGAAGCTTTCTTT

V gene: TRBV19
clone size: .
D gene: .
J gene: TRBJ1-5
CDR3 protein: CASSTGTAGGQPQHF
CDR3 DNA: TGTGCCAGTAGTACAGGGACGGCGGGGGGTCAGCCCCAGCATTTT

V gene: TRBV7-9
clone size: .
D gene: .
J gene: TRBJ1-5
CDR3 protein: CASSPKDREPQHF
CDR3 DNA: TGTGCCAGCAGCCCCAAGGATCGGGAGCCCCAGCATTTT

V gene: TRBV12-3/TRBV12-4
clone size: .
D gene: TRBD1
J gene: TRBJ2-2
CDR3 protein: CASSPRQGNTGELFF
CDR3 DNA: TGTGCCAGCAGCCCCCGACAGGGGAACACCGGGGAGCTGTTTTTT

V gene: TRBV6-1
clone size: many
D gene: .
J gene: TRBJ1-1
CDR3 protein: CASSPGNNRRNTEAFF
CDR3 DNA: TGTGCCAGCAGTCCGGGTAATAACAGGCGGAACACTGAAGCTTTCTTT

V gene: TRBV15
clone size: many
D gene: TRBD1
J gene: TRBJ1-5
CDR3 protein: CATSRELTGEGQPQHF
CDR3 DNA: TGTGCCACCAGCAGAGAACTGACAGGGGAGGGTCAGCCCCAGCATTTT

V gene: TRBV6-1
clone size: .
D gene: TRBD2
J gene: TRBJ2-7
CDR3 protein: CASASPTSGRGDYEQYF
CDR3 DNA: TGTGCCAGCGCCTCCCCGACTAGCGGGAGAGGGGACTACGAGCAGTACTTC

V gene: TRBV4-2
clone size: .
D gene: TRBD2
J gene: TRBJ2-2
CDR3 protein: CASSQPNLLAGWTGELFF
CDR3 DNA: TGTGCCAGCAGCCAACCCAATCTACTAGCGGGATGGACCGGGGAGCTGTTTTTT

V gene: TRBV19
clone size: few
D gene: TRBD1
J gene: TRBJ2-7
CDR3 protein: CASTGTGTYEQYF
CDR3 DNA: TGTGCCAGTACCGGGACAGGGACCTACGAGCAGTACTTC

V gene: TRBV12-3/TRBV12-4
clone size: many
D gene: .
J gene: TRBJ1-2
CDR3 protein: CASILVQANYGYTF
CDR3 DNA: TGTGCCAGCATACTAGTACAGGCTAACTATGGCTACACCTTC

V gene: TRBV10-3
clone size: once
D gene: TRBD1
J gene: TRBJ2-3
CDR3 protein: CAISPGQGDTDTQYF
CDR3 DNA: TGTGCCATCAGCCCGGGACAGGGCGACACAGATACGCAGTATTTT

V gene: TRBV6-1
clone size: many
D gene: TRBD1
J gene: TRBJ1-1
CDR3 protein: CASSRTGEGTEAFF
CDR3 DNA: TGTGCCAGCAGTCGTACAGGGGAAGGGACTGAAGCTTTCTTT

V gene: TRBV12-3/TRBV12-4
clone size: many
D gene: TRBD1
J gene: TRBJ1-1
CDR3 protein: CASSFLGTGNTEAFF
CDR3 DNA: TGTGCCAGCAGTTTCCTCGGGACAGGGAACACTGAAGCTTTCTTT